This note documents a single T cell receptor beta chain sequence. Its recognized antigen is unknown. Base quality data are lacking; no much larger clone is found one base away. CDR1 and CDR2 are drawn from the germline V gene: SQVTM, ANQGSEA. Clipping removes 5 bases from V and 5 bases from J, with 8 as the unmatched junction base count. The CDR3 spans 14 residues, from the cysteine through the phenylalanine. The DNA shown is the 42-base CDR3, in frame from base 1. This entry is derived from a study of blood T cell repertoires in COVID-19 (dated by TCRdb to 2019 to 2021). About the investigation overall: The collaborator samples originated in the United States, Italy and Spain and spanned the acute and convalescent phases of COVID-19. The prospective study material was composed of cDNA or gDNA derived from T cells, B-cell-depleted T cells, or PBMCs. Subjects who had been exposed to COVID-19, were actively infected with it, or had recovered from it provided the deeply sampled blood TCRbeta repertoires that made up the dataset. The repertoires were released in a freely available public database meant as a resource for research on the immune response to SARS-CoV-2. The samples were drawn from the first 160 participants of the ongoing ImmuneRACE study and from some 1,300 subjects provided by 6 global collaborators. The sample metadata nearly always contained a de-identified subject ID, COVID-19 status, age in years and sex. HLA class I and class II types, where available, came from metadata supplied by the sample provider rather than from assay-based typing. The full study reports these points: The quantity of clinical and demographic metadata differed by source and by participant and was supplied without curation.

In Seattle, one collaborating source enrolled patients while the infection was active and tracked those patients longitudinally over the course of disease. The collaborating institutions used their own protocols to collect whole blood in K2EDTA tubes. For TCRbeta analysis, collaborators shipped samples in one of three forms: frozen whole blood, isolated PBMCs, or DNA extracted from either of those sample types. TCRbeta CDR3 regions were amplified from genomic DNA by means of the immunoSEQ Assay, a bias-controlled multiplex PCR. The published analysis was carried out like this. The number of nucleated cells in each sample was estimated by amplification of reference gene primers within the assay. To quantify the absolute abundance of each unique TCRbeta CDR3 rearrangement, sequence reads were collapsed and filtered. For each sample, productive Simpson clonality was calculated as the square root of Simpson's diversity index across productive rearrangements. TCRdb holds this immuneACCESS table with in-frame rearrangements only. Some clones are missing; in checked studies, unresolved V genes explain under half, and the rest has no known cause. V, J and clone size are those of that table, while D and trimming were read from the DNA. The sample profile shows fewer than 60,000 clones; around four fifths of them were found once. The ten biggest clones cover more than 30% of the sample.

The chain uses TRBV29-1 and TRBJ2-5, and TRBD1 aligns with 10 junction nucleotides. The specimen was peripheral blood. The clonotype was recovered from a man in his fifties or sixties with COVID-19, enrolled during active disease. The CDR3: CSVLQADRGETQYF. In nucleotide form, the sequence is TGCAGCGTTCTCCAGGCGGACAGGGGGGAGACCCAGTACTTC.